The clone carrying this TCR beta chain was detected a few times. Its antigen is unknown. This sample is drawn from a study of TIL therapy for anti-PD-1-resistant metastatic lung cancer. Study-wide context: Patients had a median age of 54 years (range roughly 35-80).

Regarding the study as a whole: Compared with baseline intratumoral T cells, expanded TIL cultures were more clonal and less diverse (approximately 6.6% vs 31%).

Noted time point: pre-treatment sample, taken before nivolumab and TIL therapy. Pleural nodules or supraclavicular lymph nodes made up most of the excised metastases sampled. The CDR3 has 15 amino acids. The V end was cut by 3 bases, the J end by 0 bases, with 9 bases between. Germline V gene sequence: CDR1 SGHTA, CDR2 FQGNSA. The libraries were made with immunoSEQ v3. Measured with immunoSEQ multiplex PCR; TCRdb has only the in-frame clones, and not every one. The sample lists around 100,000 clones; around 71% were seen once. The receptor comes from a person aged 25-85 years with non-small cell lung cancer. The gene calls are TRBV7-2 and TRBJ1-3; D gene unclear. Sequences were derived from tumor tissue, sampled at baseline. Here the CDR3 reads CASSFRVFSGNTIYF. The CDR3 DNA sequence: TGTGCCAGCAGCTTTAGAGTCTTCTCTGGAAACACCATATATTTT.